This is a list of T cell receptor beta chains from one sample in a study of technical replicates of blood from a few donors. Repertoires were generated with immunoSEQ multiplex PCR, while TCRdb's copy carries only in-frame clones and drops some. The sample shows about 73,000 clones, 93% of them seen only once. Sample: T cells isolated from PBMCs. The origin of the receptors is a human donor in good health. Each CDR3 is given without its conserved first and last residue. Each record gives: V gene, clone size, CDR3 protein. Only part of the rows carry a size: once, few, many, or a class if the clone is expanded.

V gene: TRBV5-5
clone size: once
CDR3 protein: ATQGREQY

V gene: TRBV5-6
clone size: .
CDR3 protein: ASSLGGGAHNQPQH

V gene: TRBV5-6
clone size: .
CDR3 protein: ASSLISRGDGYT

V gene: TRBV11-3
clone size: .
CDR3 protein: ASSWDRATNEKLF

V gene: TRBV2
clone size: .
CDR3 protein: ASSQKGEQY

V gene: TRBV11-1
clone size: .
CDR3 protein: ASSSSDNEEETQY

V gene: TRBV7-9
clone size: .
CDR3 protein: ASSFWDRLNTEAF

V gene: TRBV7-6
clone size: .
CDR3 protein: ASSSPGETGMVDNEQF

V gene: TRBV10-1
clone size: .
CDR3 protein: ATSEGRYEQY

V gene: TRBV4-1
clone size: .
CDR3 protein: ASSQGGRSYNEQF

V gene: TRBV2
clone size: .
CDR3 protein: ASGLGSGANVLT

V gene: TRBV5-6
clone size: .
CDR3 protein: ASTIASGGHGELF

V gene: TRBV7-8
clone size: .
CDR3 protein: ASSLGRSGRYNEQF

V gene: TRBV5-1
clone size: .
CDR3 protein: ASSLASGLNTEAF

V gene: TRBV9
clone size: .
CDR3 protein: ASSPRGWTGGYEQY

V gene: TRBV6-5
clone size: .
CDR3 protein: ASAATYNEKLF

V gene: TRBV5-1
clone size: .
CDR3 protein: ASSLVAGVGNEQF

V gene: TRBV11-3
clone size: once
CDR3 protein: ASSLAGGQETQY

V gene: TRBV13
clone size: .
CDR3 protein: ASTAGSGEKLF

V gene: TRBV12-5
clone size: .
CDR3 protein: ASGFVSRGAMNTEAF

V gene: TRBV6-5
clone size: few
CDR3 protein: ASRSWGGNTEAF

V gene: TRBV30
clone size: .
CDR3 protein: AWSYPYLAGYT

V gene: TRBV6-4
clone size: .
CDR3 protein: ARLPGQPANSV

V gene: TRBV5-5
clone size: .
CDR3 protein: ASSLIGADTQY

V gene: TRBV21-1
clone size: .
CDR3 protein: ASSKALAGLHKRADTQY

V gene: TRBV27
clone size: .
CDR3 protein: ASSTDPYEQY

V gene: TRBV7-9
clone size: .
CDR3 protein: ASSLGLAGIQETQY

V gene: TRBV4-1
clone size: once
CDR3 protein: ASSQGGMAGGKTKNIQY

V gene: TRBV5-8
clone size: .
CDR3 protein: ASSLAGGAF

V gene: TRBV5-6
clone size: .
CDR3 protein: ASSLGGGRSPLH

V gene: TRBV5-1
clone size: .
CDR3 protein: ASSSTGVMEDTQY

V gene: TRBV6-5
clone size: .
CDR3 protein: ASSPYRDLNYGYT